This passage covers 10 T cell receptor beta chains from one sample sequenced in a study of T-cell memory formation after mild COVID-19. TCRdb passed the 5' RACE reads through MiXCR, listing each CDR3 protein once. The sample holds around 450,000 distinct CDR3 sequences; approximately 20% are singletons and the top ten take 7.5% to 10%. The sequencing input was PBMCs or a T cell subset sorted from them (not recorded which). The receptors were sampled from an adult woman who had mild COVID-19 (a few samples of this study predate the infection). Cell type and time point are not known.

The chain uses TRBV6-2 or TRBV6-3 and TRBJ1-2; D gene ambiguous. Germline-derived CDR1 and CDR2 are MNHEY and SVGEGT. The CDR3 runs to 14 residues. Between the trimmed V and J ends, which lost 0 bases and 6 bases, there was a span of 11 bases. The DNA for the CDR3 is TGTGCCAGCAGTTACTCTGGGATTTCAAATGGCTACACCTTC. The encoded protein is CASSYSGISNGYTF.

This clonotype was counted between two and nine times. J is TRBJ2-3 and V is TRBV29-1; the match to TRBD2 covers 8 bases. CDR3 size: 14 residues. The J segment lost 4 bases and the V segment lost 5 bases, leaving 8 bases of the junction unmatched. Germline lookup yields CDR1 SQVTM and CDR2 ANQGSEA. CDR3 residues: CSVSGGGMADTQYF. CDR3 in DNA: TGCAGCGTTAGCGGGGGAGGGATGGCAGATACGCAGTATTTT.

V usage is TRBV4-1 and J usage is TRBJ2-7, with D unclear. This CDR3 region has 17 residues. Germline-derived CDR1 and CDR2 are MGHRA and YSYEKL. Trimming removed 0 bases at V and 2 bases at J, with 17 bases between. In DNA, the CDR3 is TGCGCCAGCAGCCAAGAGGCTGCCGGGCGGCCCCCCTACGAGCAGTACTTC. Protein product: CASSQEAAGRPPYEQYF.

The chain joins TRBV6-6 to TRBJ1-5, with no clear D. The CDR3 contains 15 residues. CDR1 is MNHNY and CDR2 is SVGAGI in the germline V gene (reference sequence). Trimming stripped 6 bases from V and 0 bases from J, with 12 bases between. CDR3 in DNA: TGTGCCAGCAGGTTATCGGGAGATAGCAATCAGCCCCAGCATTTT. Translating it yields CASRLSGDSNQPQHF.

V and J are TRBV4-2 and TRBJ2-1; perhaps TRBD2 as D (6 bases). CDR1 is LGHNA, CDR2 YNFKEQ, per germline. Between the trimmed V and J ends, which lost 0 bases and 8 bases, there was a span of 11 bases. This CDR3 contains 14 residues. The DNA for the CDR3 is TGTGCCAGCAGCCAAGATGCGGGGACTGATGAGCAGTTCTTC. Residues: CASSQDAGTDEQFF.

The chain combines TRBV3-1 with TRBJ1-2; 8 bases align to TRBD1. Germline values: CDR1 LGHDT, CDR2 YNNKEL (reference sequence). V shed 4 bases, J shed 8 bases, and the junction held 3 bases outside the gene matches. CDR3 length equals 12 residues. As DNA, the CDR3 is TGTGCCAGCAGCCGGGACAGGCGGGGCTACACCTTC. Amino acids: CASSRDRRGYTF.

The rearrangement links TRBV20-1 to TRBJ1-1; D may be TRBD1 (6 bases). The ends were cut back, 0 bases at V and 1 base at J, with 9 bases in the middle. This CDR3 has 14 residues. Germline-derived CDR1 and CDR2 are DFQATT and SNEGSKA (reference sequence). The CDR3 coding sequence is TGCAGTGCTAGAGACCCGACAGGGAACACTGAAGCTTTCTTT. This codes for CSARDPTGNTEAFF.

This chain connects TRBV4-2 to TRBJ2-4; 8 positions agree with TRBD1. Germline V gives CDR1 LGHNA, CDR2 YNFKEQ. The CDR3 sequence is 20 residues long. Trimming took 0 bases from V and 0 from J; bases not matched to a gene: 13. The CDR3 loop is CASSQEGWTGTKIAKNIQYF. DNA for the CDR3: TGTGCCAGCAGCCAAGAAGGTTGGACAGGGACAAAAATAGCCAAAAACATTCAGTACTTC.

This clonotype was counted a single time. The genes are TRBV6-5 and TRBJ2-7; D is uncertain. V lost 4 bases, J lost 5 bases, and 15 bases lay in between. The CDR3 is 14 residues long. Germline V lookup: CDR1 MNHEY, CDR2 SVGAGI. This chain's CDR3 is CASSWLGKVNEQYF. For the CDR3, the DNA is TGTGCCAGCAGTTGGTTAGGGAAGGTCAACGAGCAGTACTTC.

The CDR3 DNA sequence: TGTGCTAGTGGTTTGGTAACCGCCGGAGGGTTTGGCTATGGCTACACCTTC. Protein sequence: CASGLVTAGGFGYGYTF. The chain has TRBV12-5 and TRBJ1-2; D unclear. This CDR3 has 17 residues. V lost 0 bases and J lost 4, with 18 bases in between. Germline CDR1 reads LGHNT; CDR2 reads FRNRAP.